This TCR beta chain stems from a study of cytomegalovirus exposure and HLA in healthy donors. Trimming stripped 2 bases from V and 4 bases from J, with 8 bases between. Germline lookup yields CDR1 SQVTM and CDR2 ANQGSEA. The CDR3 runs to 12 residues. Turning to this clone: Its target is unknown.

Notes on the study in general: For presence/absence analyses, sequencing depth was assumed to be roughly uniform across donors. Information on immune exposure was restricted to one variable (CMV serostatus). When analyzed later, a missense DCLRE1C variant was found to be linked to TCR beta V- and J-gene trimming. Common viral pathogens seemed, in a later analysis, to connect with several of the most significant clusters.

The primer mix had 60 Vbeta and 13 Jbeta primers. TCRdb's copy holds only in-frame clones and misses some; the assay was immunoSEQ multiplex PCR. The table includes 130,000 or so clones, roughly 70% detected once. Specimen: PBMCs. The chain uses TRBV29-1 and TRBJ1-1; TRBD1 is a possible D gene (5 bases). This TCR was sampled from a man aged 40-49 years in good health and CMV-seropositive. CDR3: CSVERGGTEAFF. The DNA for the CDR3 is TGCAGCGTTGAAAGGGGAGGCACTGAAGCTTTCTTT.